The clone carrying this T cell receptor beta chain was picked up a small number of times. The CDR3 is 12 amino acids. V lost 5 bases and J 4 bases, leaving 8 bases between the germline ends. This entry is derived from a study of blood T cell repertoires in COVID-19. Study as a whole: Material from acute and convalescent COVID-19 was sourced from the United States, Italy and Spain. PBMCs, B-cell-depleted T cells, or T cells provided the cDNA or gDNA that made up the material.

Per the original methods: How many nucleated cells were present was estimated from reference gene primer amplification. Libraries were prepared by immunoSEQ multiplex PCR; TCRdb keeps only in-frame clonotypes and omits some of them. The V and J calls and clone size were taken over from that table, and D and trimming were inferred from the DNA. Among a few hundred thousand clones, about nine tenths were seen once, and the ten largest hold around 1.6%. The chain is built from TRBV12-3 or TRBV12-4 and TRBJ1-1, with TRBD1 as a possible D gene (6 bases). The sample comprised peripheral blood. This receptor was taken from a woman aged 25-40 years with COVID-19, enrolled during active disease. The CDR3 sequence is CASSTGITEAFF. The DNA of the CDR3 is TGTGCCAGCAGTACAGGGATCACTGAAGCTTTCTTT.